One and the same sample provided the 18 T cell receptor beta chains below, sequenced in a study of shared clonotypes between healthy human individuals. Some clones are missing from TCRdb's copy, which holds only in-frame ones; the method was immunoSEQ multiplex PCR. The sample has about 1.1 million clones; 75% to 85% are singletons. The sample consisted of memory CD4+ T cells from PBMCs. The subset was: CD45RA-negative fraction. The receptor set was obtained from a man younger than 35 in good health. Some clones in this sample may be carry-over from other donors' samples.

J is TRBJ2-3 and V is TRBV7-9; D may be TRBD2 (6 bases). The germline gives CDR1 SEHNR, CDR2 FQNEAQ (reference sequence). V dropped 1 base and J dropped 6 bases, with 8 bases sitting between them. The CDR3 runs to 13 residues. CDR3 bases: TGTGCCAGCAGCTTAGGCCGGGGGGATACGCAGTATTTT. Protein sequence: CASSLGRGDTQYF. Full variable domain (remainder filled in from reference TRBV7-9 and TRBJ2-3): DTGVSQNPRHKITKRGQNVTFRCDPISEHNRLYWYRQTLGQGPEFLTYFQNEAQLEKSRLLSDRFSAERPKGSFSTLEIQRTEQGDSAMYLCASSLGRGDTQYFGPGTRLTVL.

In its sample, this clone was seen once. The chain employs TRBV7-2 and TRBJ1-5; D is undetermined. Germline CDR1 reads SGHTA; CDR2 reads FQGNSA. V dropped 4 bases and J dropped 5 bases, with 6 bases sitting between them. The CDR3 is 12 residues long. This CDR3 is CASSYYYQPQHF. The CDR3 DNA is TGTGCCAGCAGCTATTATTATCAGCCCCAGCATTTT.

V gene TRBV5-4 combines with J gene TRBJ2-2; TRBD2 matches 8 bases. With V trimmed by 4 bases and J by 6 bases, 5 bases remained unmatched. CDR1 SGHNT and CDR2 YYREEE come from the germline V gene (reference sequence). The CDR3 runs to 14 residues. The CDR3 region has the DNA TGTGCCAGCAGCCCGGACGGGGGGGCCGGGGAGCTGTTTTTT. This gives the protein CASSPDGGAGELFF.

The CDR3 DNA follows: TGTGCCAGCAGCCCGGGATCCGGGGCGAATCAGCCCCAGCATTTT. Protein: CASSPGSGANQPQHF. V gene TRBV7-2 combines with J gene TRBJ1-5; TRBD1 might be the D (5 bases). Germline CDR1 is SGHTA and CDR2 is FQGNSA. The CDR3 covers 15 residues. The ends were cut back, 5 bases at V and 4 bases at J, with 15 bases in the middle.

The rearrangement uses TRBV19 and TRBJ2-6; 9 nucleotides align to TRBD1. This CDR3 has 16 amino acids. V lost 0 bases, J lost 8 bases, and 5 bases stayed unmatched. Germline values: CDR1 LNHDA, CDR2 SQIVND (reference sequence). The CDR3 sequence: CASSIESTGGTNVLTF. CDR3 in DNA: TGTGCCAGTAGTATAGAGTCGACAGGGGGAACCAACGTCCTGACTTTC.

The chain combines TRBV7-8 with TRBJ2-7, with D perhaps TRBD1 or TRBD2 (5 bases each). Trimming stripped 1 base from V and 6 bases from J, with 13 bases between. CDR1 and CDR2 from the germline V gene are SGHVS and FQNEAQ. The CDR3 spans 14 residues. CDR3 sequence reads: CASSLDGAVSEQYF. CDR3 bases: TGTGCCAGCAGCTTAGACGGGGCTGTAAGCGAGCAGTACTTC.

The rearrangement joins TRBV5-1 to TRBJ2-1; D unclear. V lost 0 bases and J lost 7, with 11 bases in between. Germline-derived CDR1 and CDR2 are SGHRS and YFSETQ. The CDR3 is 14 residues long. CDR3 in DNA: TGCGCCAGCAGCTTGGGGAGTGCTGGTAATGAGCAGTTCTTC. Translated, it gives CASSLGSAGNEQFF.

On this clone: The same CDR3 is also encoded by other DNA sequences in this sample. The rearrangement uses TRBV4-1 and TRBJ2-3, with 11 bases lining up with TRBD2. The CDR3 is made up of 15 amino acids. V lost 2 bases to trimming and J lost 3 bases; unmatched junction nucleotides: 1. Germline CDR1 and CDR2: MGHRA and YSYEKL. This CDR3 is CASSQLAGGTDTQYF. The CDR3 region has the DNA TGCGCCAGCAGCCAACTAGCGGGAGGAACAGATACGCAGTATTTT.

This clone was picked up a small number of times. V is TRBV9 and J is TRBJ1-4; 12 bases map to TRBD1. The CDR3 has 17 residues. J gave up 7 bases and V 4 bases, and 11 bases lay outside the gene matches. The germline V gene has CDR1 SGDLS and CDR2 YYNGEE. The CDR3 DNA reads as TGTGCCAGCAGCCTGGGACAGGGGGCGGAAATCGGTGAAAAACTGTTTTTT. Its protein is CASSLGQGAEIGEKLFF.

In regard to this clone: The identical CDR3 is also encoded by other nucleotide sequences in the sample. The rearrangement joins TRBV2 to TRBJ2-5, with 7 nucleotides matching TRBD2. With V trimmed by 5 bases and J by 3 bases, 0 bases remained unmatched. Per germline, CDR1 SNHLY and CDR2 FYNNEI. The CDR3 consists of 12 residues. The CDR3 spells CASSLAEETQYF. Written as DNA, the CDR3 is TGTGCCAGCAGTCTAGCGGAAGAGACCCAGTACTTC. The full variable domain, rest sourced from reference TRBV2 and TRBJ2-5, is EPEVTQTPSHQVTQMGQEVILRCVPISNHLYFYWYRQILGQKVEFLVSFYNNEISEKSEIFDDQFSVERPDGSNFTLKIRSTKLEDSAMYFCASSLAEETQYFGPGTRLLVL.

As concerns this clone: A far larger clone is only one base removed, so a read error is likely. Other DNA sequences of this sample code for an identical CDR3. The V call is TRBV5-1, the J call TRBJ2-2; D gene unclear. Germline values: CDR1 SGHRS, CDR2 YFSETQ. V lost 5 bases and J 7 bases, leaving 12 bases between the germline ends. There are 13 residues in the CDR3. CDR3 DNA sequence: TGCGCCAGCAGTCCGATTCCCGGCGGGGAGCTGTTTTTT. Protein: CASSPIPGGELFF.

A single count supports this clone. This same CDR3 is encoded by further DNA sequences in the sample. In nucleotides, the CDR3 is TGTGCCAGCTCACCACTTAGCGGGATATCCTACAATGAGCAGTTCTTC. This encodes CASSPLSGISYNEQFF. The chain recombines TRBV18 with TRBJ2-1, with 8 bases lining up with TRBD2. The CDR3 is made up of 16 amino acids. Per the germline V gene, CDR1 is KGHSH and CDR2 is LQKENI. J was trimmed by 1 base and V by 1 base; bases with no gene match: 3.

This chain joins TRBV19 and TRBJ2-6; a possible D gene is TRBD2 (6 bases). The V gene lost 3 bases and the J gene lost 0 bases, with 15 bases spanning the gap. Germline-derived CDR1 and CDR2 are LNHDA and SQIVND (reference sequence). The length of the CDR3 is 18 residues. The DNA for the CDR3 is TGTGCCAGTAGTATTGGTCGTGCGGGGTTCTCTGGGGCCAACGTCCTGACTTTC. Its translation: CASSIGRAGFSGANVLTF.

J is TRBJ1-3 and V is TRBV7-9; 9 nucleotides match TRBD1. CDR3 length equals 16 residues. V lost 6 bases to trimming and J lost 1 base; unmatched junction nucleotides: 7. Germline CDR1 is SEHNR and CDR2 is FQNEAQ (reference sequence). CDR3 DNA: TGTGCCAGCAGTACCGGGACAGGGACATCTGGAAACACCATATATTTT. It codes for CASSTGTGTSGNTIYF. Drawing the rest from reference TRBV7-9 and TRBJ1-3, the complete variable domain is DTGVSQNPRHKITKRGQNVTFRCDPISEHNRLYWYRQTLGQGPEFLTYFQNEAQLEKSRLLSDRFSAERPKGSFSTLEIQRTEQGDSAMYLCASSTGTGTSGNTIYFGEGSWLTVV.

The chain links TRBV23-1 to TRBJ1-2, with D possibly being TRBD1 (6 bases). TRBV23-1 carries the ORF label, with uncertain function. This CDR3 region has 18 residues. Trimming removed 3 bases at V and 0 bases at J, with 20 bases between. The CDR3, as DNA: TGCGCCAGCAGTCATCCCGCCCTTAGGACAGTAGCTAACTATGGCTACACCTTC. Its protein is CASSHPALRTVANYGYTF.

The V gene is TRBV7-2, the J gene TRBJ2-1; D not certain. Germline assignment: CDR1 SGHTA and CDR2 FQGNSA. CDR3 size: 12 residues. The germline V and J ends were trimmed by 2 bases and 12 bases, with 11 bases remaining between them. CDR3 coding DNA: TGTGCCAGCAGCTTAAATGCTCAGCGGCAGTTCTTC. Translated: CASSLNAQRQFF.

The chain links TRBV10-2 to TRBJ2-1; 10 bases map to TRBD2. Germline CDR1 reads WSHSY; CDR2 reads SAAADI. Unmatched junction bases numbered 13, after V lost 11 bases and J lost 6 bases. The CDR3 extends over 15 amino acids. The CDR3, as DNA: TGCGCCTCCAGCGGTCGAGCGGGAGGGCCCAATGAGCAGTTCTTC. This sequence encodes CASSGRAGGPNEQFF.

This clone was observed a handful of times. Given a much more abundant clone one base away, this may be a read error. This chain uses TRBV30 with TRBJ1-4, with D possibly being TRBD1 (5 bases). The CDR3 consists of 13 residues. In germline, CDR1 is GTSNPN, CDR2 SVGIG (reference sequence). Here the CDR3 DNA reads TGTGCCTCTTACAGGAATTTAAATGAAAAACTGCTTTTT. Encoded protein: CASYRNLNEKLLF.